What follows describes a single T cell receptor (beta chain). This CDR3 has 13 residues. The V gene lost 4 bases and the J gene lost 10 bases, with 11 bases spanning the gap. Germline V CDR1 and CDR2: LNHDA, SQIVND (reference sequence). In the authors' methods: Estimation of nucleated cell counts relied on the amplification of reference gene primers. Sequencing was performed with immunoSEQ multiplex PCR; in TCRdb, only in-frame clones are kept and a portion is missing. V, J and clone size were drawn from that table, and D and trimming were deduced from the DNA. This sample has 170,000 or so clones, with around 87% found just once. The sample is drawn from a study of blood T cell repertoires in COVID-19. Study overall: There were acute and convalescent COVID-19 samples, and they came from the United States, Italy and Spain. PBMCs, B-cell-depleted T cells, or T cells provided the cDNA or gDNA that made up the material.

The receptor was derived from a man in his forties with active or convalescent COVID-19. The sequenced sample was peripheral blood. The chain is built from TRBV19 and TRBJ1-6; tentatively, D is TRBD1 (5 bases). The CDR3 reads CASSTDSGSPLHF. CDR3 DNA: TGTGCCAGTAGTACCGACAGTGGATCACCCCTCCACTTT. The full variable domain, in which reference TRBV19 and TRBJ1-6 provide the parts outside the CDR3, is DGGITQSPKYLFRKEGQNVTLSCEQNLNHDAMYWYRQDPGQGLRLIYYSQIVNDFQKGDIAEGYSVSREKKESFPLTVTSAQKNPTAFYLCASSTDSGSPLHFGNGTRLTVT.